The source of this T cell receptor beta chain is a study of OX40 agonist ivuxolimab in advanced cancers. Overall study: Each dose-escalation patient presented with hepatocellular carcinoma, melanoma, renal cell or head and neck cancer. Prior anti-PD-1, anti-PD-L1 or anti-CTLA-4 therapy was allowed; 40% to 50% had some. General observations from the study: No determination was made of the antigen specificity of the expanded peripheral T cells. Circulating CD4+ and CD8+ T cells showed clonal expansion by week 6 at 0.1 to 3.0 mg/kg.

Profiled with immunoSEQ multiplex PCR; TCRdb holds only in-frame clones, not every one. The sample lists 15,000 to 20,000 clones; 70% to 85% were seen once. A note on this clone: The antigen is undetermined.

CDR3 length equals 16 residues. V lost 3 bases to trimming and J lost 3 bases; unmatched junction nucleotides: 7. Germline V gene sequence: CDR1 KGHSH, CDR2 LQKENI. The sample in question was CD4+ or CD8+ T cells sorted from blood, obtained in a trial of the OX40 agonist ivuxolimab. The chain joins TRBV18 to TRBJ2-1, with 8 bases fitting TRBD2. The origin of this receptor is an adult with an advanced solid tumor such as melanoma, head and neck, liver or kidney cancer. The DNA of the CDR3 is TGTGCCAGCTCACCCTTGGACACTAGCGGCTACAATGAGCAGTTCTTC. Its protein product is CASSPLDTSGYNEQFF.